This TCR beta chain stems from a study of blood T cell repertoires in COVID-19. Study details: The samples span acute and convalescent COVID-19 from the United States, Italy and Spain. Sample material is recorded as cDNA or gDNA derived from T cells, B-cell-depleted T cells, or PBMCs.

The CDR3 has 15 residues. J lost 3 bases, V lost 0 bases, and 6 bases had no gene match. CDR1 is SGHKS and CDR2 is YYEKEE in the germline V gene (reference sequence). Authors' data handling: The assay estimated nucleated cells by amplifying reference gene primers. Sequencing used immunoSEQ multiplex PCR; TCRdb keeps in-frame clones, though not all of them. V, J and clone size are those of that table, while D and trimming were read from the DNA. This table has a few hundred thousand clones, 85% to 90% appearing once. Seattle cases were enrolled at active infection and followed longitudinally. The rearrangement joins TRBV5-5 to TRBJ2-7; 7 bases line up with TRBD1. The receptor was isolated from a woman aged 25 to 39 with COVID-19, enrolled during active disease. The sequenced material came from peripheral blood. CDR3 nucleotide sequence: TGTGCCAGCAGCTTGGGGCCGGGACAGAACTACGAGCAGTACTTC. It yields the protein CASSLGPGQNYEQYF.